This T cell receptor beta chain was obtained from a study of T cell responses to AZD1222 COVID-19 vaccine. The table came from immunoSEQ multiplex PCR; TCRdb's copy has only in-frame clones and leaves some out. Of 130,000 or so clones listed, roughly 93% are singletons. This material consisted of peripheral blood, taken on day 0 of AZD1222 vaccination. This TCR was recovered from an adult in good health.

In nucleotides, the CDR3 is TGTGCCAGCAGCCCTCGGGGACAGGGAAAGCAGTACTTC. Amino acid sequence: CASSPRGQGKQYF. This chain connects TRBV9 to TRBJ2-7, with 9 bases lining up with TRBD1. The trim removed 4 bases at V and 8 bases at J, leaving 7 bases unmatched. Per germline, CDR1 SGDLS and CDR2 YYNGEE. The CDR3 extends over 13 amino acids.